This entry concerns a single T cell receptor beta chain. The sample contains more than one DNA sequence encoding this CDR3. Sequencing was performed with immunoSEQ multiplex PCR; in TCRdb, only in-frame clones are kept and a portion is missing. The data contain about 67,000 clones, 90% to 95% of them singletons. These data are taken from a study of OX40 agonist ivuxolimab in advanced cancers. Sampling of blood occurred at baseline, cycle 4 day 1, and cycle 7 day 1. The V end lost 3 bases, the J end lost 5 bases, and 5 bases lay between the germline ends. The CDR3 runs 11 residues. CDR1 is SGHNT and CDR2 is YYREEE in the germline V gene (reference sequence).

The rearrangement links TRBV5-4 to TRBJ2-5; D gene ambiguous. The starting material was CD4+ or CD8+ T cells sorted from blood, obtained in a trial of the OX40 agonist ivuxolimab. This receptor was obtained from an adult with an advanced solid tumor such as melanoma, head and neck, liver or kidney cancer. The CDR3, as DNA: TGTGCCAGCAGCTCCCAGGAGACCCAGTACTTC. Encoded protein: CASSSQETQYF.